Listed below are T cell receptor beta chains from one sample, sequenced in a study of vaccination and CD4 T cells after COVID-19. No cognate antigen is known for these TCRs. TCRdb reanalysed the PCR reads using MiXCR and keeps one entry per CDR3 protein. The profile shows over 11,000 distinct CDR3 sequences, 55% of them singletons. This sample comprised CD4+ T cells from blood, cultured in vitro, obtained before SARS-CoV-2 vaccination. All receptors come from a human donor who had recovered from COVID-19. The CDR3 runs from the conserved cysteine through the conserved F or W. The order of the fields is J gene, D gene, V gene, clone size, CDR3 protein, CDR3 DNA. D genes are given only for firm matches. The size of a clone is reported for some rows only, either as once, few or many, or as a class for expanded clones.

>TRBJ1-2|-|TRBV6-2/TRBV6-3|medium-sized
CASRAWSGYTF
TGTGCCAGCAGGGCTTGGAGTGGTTACACCTTC
>TRBJ1-1|TRBD1|TRBV20-1|few
CSAIGQENTEAFF
TGCAGTGCTATAGGACAGGAGAACACTGAAGCTTTCTTT
>TRBJ1-3|TRBD1|TRBV7-2|-
CASSSSTGGISGNTIYF
TGTGCCAGCAGCTCCTCGACAGGGGGTATCTCTGGAAACACCATATATTTT
>TRBJ2-2|TRBD2|TRBV6-5|once
CASSWGLAGVGTGELFF
TGTGCCAGCAGTTGGGGACTAGCGGGAGTCGGGACCGGGGAGCTGTTTTTT
>TRBJ2-3|TRBD1|TRBV29-1|-
CSVQDRVTDTQYF
TGCAGCGTCCAAGACAGGGTCACAGATACGCAGTATTTT
>TRBJ2-7|-|TRBV7-2|-
CASSLKRVDYEQYF
TGTGCCAGCAGCTTAAAACGGGTGGACTACGAGCAGTACTTC
>TRBJ1-2|-|TRBV15|-
CATSKQGPANYGYTF
TGTGCCACCAGCAAACAAGGGCCTGCTAACTATGGCTACACCTTC
>TRBJ1-1|-|TRBV29-1|-
CSVIWGSNARTEAFF
TGCAGCGTTATCTGGGGGTCGAACGCCAGGACTGAAGCTTTCTTT
>TRBJ1-1|-|TRBV28|few
CASSYGRTQAFF
TGTGCCAGCAGCTACGGCAGGACCCAAGCTTTCTTT
>TRBJ2-7|-|TRBV12-3/TRBV12-4|medium-sized
CASSLKGGPYEQYF
TGTGCCAGCAGTTTGAAAGGGGGACCCTACGAGCAGTACTTC
>TRBJ2-3|-|TRBV5-4|-
CASSLKSRADTQYF
TGTGCCAGCAGCTTGAAATCCAGGGCAGATACGCAGTATTTT
>TRBJ2-1|TRBD2|TRBV11-3|few
CASTSGRAGFDEQFF
TGTGCCAGCACCTCGGGGAGGGCCGGTTTCGATGAGCAGTTCTTC
>TRBJ2-1|TRBD2|TRBV4-2|-
CASSPIRPTGLAGGNSYNEQFF
TGTGCCAGCAGCCCCATCCGCCCCACGGGACTAGCGGGAGGGAACTCCTACAATGAGCAGTTCTTC